This T cell receptor beta chain was observed in a study of T cell responses to AZD1222 COVID-19 vaccine. J lost 4 bases, V lost 9 bases, and 7 bases had no gene match. CDR1 and CDR2 (germline): KGHDR, SFDVKD. The CDR3 covers 13 residues. Details on this clone: As yet, its antigen is unknown.

Points from the study as a whole: The sample set comprised mostly white British donors with more females, and clonal diversity was possibly underestimated.

Measured with immunoSEQ multiplex PCR; TCRdb has only the in-frame clones, and not every one. The data show 100,000 to 150,000 clones, around 83% seen once. The specimen was peripheral blood, collected 28 days after the second AZD1222 dose. This clonotype was obtained from an adult who received the AZD1222 COVID-19 vaccine. This sequence joins TRBV24-1 and TRBJ1-2; 7 bases line up with TRBD1. Here the CDR3 reads CATLTGLLYGYTF. DNA of the CDR3: TGTGCCACCCTGACAGGGTTACTCTATGGCTACACCTTC.